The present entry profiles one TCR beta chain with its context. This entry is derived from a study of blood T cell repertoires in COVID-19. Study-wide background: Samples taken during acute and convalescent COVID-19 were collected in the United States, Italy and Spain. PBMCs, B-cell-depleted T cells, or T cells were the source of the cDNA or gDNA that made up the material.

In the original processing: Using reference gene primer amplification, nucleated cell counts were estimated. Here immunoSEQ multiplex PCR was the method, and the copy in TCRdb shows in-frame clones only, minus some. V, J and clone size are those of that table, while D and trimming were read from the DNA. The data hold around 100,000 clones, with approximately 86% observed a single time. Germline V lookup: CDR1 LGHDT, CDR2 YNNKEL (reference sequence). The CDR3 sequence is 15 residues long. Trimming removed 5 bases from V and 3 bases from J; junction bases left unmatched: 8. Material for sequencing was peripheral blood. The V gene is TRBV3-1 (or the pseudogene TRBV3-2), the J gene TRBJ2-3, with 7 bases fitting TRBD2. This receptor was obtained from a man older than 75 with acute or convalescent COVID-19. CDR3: CASSDGGSRTDTQYF. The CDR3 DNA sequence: TGTGCCAGCAGCGACGGCGGGAGTAGGACAGATACGCAGTATTTT.